A single T cell receptor beta chain is shown here with its context. The sample originates from a study of spatial heterogeneity in lung cancer. Looking at the study overall: Where available, sequencing covered follow-up PBMC samples, taken at a median of roughly two years after resection.

Specified time point: blood at routine non-recurrence follow-up after resection. Sequencing covered unsorted whole RNA taken from tumor, nontumor lung or frozen PBMC. This CDR3 has 14 amino acids. Trimming took off 4 bases at V and 8 bases at J, with 14 bases between the two ends. Germline V gene lookup returns CDR1 MNHNS and CDR2 SASEGT. From the 5' RACE reads, TCRdb called clonotypes with MiXCR, one entry per CDR3 protein. The table has just under 45,000 distinct CDR3 sequences, around 21% seen once; the top ten hold less than 9.5%. The sequencing used PBMCs, collected at follow-up. The gene calls are TRBV6-1 and TRBJ1-4; D not resolved. The clonotype originates from a female donor with early-stage non-small cell lung cancer. The CDR3 reads CASSAGVSWEKLFF. The DNA for the CDR3 is TGTGCCAGCAGTGCAGGCGTTTCATGGGAAAAACTGTTTTTT.